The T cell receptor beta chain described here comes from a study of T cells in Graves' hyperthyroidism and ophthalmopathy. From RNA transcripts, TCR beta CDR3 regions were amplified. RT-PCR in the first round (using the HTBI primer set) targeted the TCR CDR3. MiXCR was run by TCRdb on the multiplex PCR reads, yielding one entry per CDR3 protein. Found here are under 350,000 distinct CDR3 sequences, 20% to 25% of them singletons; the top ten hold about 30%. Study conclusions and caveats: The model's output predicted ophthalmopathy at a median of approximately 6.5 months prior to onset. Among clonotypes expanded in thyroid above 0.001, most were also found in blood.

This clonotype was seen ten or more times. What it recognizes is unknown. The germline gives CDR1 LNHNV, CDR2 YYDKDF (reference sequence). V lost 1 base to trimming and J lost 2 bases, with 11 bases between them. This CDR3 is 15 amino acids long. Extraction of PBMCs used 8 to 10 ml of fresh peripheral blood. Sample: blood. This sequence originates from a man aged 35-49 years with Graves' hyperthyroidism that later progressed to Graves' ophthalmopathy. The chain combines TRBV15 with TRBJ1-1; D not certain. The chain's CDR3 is CATSRGGFHNTEAFF. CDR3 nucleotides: TGTGCCACCAGCAGAGGAGGATTCCATAACACTGAAGCTTTCTTT. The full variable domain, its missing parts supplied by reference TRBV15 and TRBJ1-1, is DAMVIQNPRYQVTQFGKPVTLSCSQTLNHNVMYWYQQKSSQAPKLLFHYYDKDFNNEADTPDNFQSRRPNTSFCFLDIRSPGLGDTAMYLCATSRGGFHNTEAFFGQGTRLTVV.